Listed below are T cell receptor beta chains from one sample, sequenced in a study of identifying expanded T cells in peripheral blood. TCRdb's copy holds only in-frame clones and misses some; the assay was immunoSEQ multiplex PCR. Of approximately 100,000 clones in the sample, roughly 87% were seen once. Sequenced: blood. The origin of the receptors is a person aged 18-69 years in good health. Each CDR3 is given with its conserved first and last residue. Each record gives: J gene, V gene, clone size, D gene, CDR3 protein, CDR3 DNA. The D gene is left open where the match is weak. Only part of the rows carry a size: once, few, many, or a class if the clone is expanded.

TRBJ2-5 | TRBV15 | . | . | CATSRGDNSNQETQYF | TGTGCCACCAGCAGGGGGGACAATTCTAACCAAGAGACCCAGTACTTC
TRBJ1-2 | TRBV7-9 | . | . | CASSLSIAQDAMGGYTF | TGTGCCAGCAGCTTAAGTATCGCACAGGACGCTATGGGTGGCTACACCTTC
TRBJ2-7 | TRBV30 | . | TRBD2 | CAWTRGGFHEQYF | TGTGCCTGGACCCGGGGGGGGTTCCACGAGCAGTACTTC
TRBJ2-1 | TRBV5-6 | medium-sized | TRBD2 | CASSFTSGGPPLEQFF | TGTGCCAGCAGCTTCACCAGCGGGGGGCCCCCCCTTGAGCAGTTCTTC
TRBJ1-1 | TRBV19 | . | . | CASSIRESGTFF | TGTGCCAGTAGTATCCGGGAATCGGGTACTTTCTTT
TRBJ2-5 | TRBV9 | . | . | CANSVDGSAGTQYF | TGTGCCAACAGCGTAGACGGGTCAGCGGGGACCCAGTACTTC
TRBJ1-2 | TRBV4-3 | . | . | CASSARAISGTANYGYTF | TGCGCCAGCAGCGCACGCGCAATTTCCGGGACGGCAAACTATGGCTACACCTTC
TRBJ1-2 | TRBV19 | . | TRBD1 | CASSERTGMNYGYTF | TGTGCCAGTAGTGAGAGGACAGGGATGAACTATGGCTACACCTTC
TRBJ2-1 | TRBV18 | once | . | CASSLGGEQFF | TGTGCCAGCTCACTCGGTGGCGAGCAGTTCTTC
TRBJ2-5 | TRBV2 | once | TRBD2 | CASSDSGRRGVTDF | TGTGCCAGCAGTGATTCTGGCAGGCGGGGGGTAACAGACTTC
TRBJ2-2 | TRBV5-1 | . | TRBD1 | CASSLVGQGRFNTGELFF | TGCGCCAGCAGCTTGGTGGGACAGGGGCGATTCAACACCGGGGAGCTGTTTTTT
TRBJ1-6 | TRBV6-1 | few | . | CASSVTTSPNSPLHF | TGTGCCAGCAGTGTGACGACGAGTCCTAATTCACCCCTCCACTTT
TRBJ2-3 | TRBV18 | . | . | CASSDTPQGLPPDTQYF | TGTGCCAGCTCAGATACTCCACAGGGCCTACCCCCAGATACGCAGTATTTT
TRBJ1-2 | TRBV4-1 | once | . | CASSPRSQGDYGYTF | TGCGCCAGCAGCCCCAGATCACAGGGCGACTATGGCTACACCTTC
TRBJ2-2 | TRBV30 | . | . | CAWSVGTNTGELFF | TGTGCCTGGAGTGTAGGGACGAACACCGGGGAGCTGTTTTTT
TRBJ2-7 | TRBV21-1 | . | . | CASSKQRDSYYEQYF | TGTGCCAGCAGCAAGCAACGGGACTCATACTACGAGCAGTACTTC